Following are 16 T cell receptor beta chains from one sample sequenced in a study of T-cell memory formation after mild COVID-19 (TCRdb year 2021). The method behind the library was 5' RACE. Sequencing instrument: Illumina NovaSeq 6000. TCRdb took the public reads, trimmed them with fastp at Q25, ran MiXCR for clone calling and kept in-frame beta chains. For every CDR3 protein sequence, its rows merge into one entry that carries the most common genes and DNA. In this sample the table shows about 200,000 distinct CDR3 sequences, approximately 10% of which occur a single time. The ten largest make up approximately 3.3% of the sample. Sequencing input: PBMCs or a T cell subset sorted from them (not recorded which). All receptors derive from a man aged 18 to 30 who had mild COVID-19 (a few samples of this study predate the infection). The sample titles of this study are shuffled in the database, so cell type and time point are left out; the donor was told from shared clones.

The V and J genes are TRBV12-3 or TRBV12-4 and TRBJ2-7; D might be TRBD1 or TRBD2, each matching 5 bases. The CDR3 loop spans 16 amino acids. V was clipped by 5 bases and J by 2 bases, with 19 bases between them. CDR3 protein: CASSQYLRDGTYEQYF. The CDR3 DNA reads as TGTGCCAGCAGTCAATACTTAAGGGACGGAACCTACGAGCAGTACTTC.

The table lists this clonotype with a few counts. This chain links TRBV20-1 with TRBJ2-7; 15 bases align to TRBD2. The CDR3 spans 16 residues. V lost 5 bases, J lost 1 base, and 6 bases stayed unmatched. Germline V CDR1 and CDR2: DFQATT, SNEGSKA (reference sequence). Here the CDR3 DNA reads TGCAGTGCTTCGGGACTAGCGGGGGGCGGGTCCTACGAGCAGTACTTC. Its translation: CSASGLAGGGSYEQYF.

This clonotype occurred many times. This chain connects TRBV7-3 to TRBJ2-1; TRBD2 matches at 11 bases. Germline CDR1 is SGHTA and CDR2 is FQGTGA. The CDR3 consists of 15 residues. Trimming took 5 bases from V and 4 from J; bases not matched to a gene: 4. The CDR3 DNA reads TGTGCCAGCAGCAAACTAGCGGGGGCTTACAATGAGCAGTTCTTC. Translating it yields CASSKLAGAYNEQFF. Full variable domain (rest looked up from reference TRBV7-3 and TRBJ2-1): GAGVSQTPSNKVTEKGKYVELRCDPISGHTALYWYRQSLGQGPEFLIYFQGTGAADDSGLPNDRFFAVRPEGSVSTLKIQRTERGDSAVYLCASSKLAGAYNEQFFGPGTRLTVL.

There are a few counts of this clonotype. V and J are TRBV6-5 and TRBJ1-1; D is possibly TRBD1 (6 bases). V lost 6 bases and J 11 bases, leaving 22 bases between the germline ends. Germline values: CDR1 MNHEY, CDR2 SVGAGI. The CDR3 runs to 14 residues. CDR3 sequence: CASRSGTSGGTAFF. Written as DNA, the CDR3 is TGTGCCAGCAGATCCGGGACCTCCGGGGGCACCGCTTTCTTT.

The V call is TRBV7-9, the J call TRBJ2-1, with D possibly matching TRBD1 (6 bases). V lost 3 bases to trimming and J lost 6 bases, with 9 bases between them. The CDR3 is 13 amino acids. CDR1 and CDR2 from the germline V gene are SEHNR and FQNEAQ (reference sequence). The CDR3 DNA is TGTGCCAGCAGCTTTGGGGGCCTCAATGAGCAGTTCTTC. This translates into CASSFGGLNEQFF.

This clonotype was seen more than once but under ten times. This rearrangement joins TRBV6-5 to TRBJ2-7, with 10 nucleotides matching TRBD1. V trimming: 6 bases; J trimming: 5 bases; junction bases outside the gene matches: 4. The CDR3 runs 13 residues. Germline assignment: CDR1 MNHEY and CDR2 SVGAGI. CDR3 coding DNA: TGTGCCAGCAGAGAGACAGGGGGCAACGAGCAGTACGTC. This codes for CASRETGGNEQYV.

The table lists this clonotype with many counts. This rearrangement joins TRBV15 to TRBJ2-2; 7 bases are shared with TRBD2. There are 17 residues in the CDR3. Germline V gene lookup returns CDR1 LNHNV and CDR2 YYDKDF (reference sequence). Losses at the gene ends were 1 base for V and 0 bases for J; bases not matched to a gene: 5. The CDR3 DNA reads as TGTGCCACCAGCAGAGGGGTAGCGGGTTCGAACACCGGGGAGCTGTTTTTT. It encodes CATSRGVAGSNTGELFF.

The chain carries TRBV15 and TRBJ2-7, with D hard to call. CDR3 length equals 14 residues. The ends were cut back, 0 bases at V and 0 bases at J, with 6 bases in the middle. Germline V gene sequence: CDR1 LNHNV, CDR2 YYDKDF (reference sequence). The CDR3 loop reads CATSRDAFSYEQYF. The CDR3 region has the DNA TGTGCCACCAGCAGAGATGCTTTCTCCTACGAGCAGTACTTC. The full variable domain, its missing parts supplied by reference TRBV15 and TRBJ2-7, is DAMVIQNPRYQVTQFGKPVTLSCSQTLNHNVMYWYQQKSSQAPKLLFHYYDKDFNNEADTPDNFQSRRPNTSFCFLDIRSPGLGDTAMYLCATSRDAFSYEQYFGPGTRLTVT.

This clonotype was counted a few times. This chain links TRBV4-1 with TRBJ2-1; 8 positions agree with TRBD1. Germline CDR1 reads MGHRA; CDR2 reads YSYEKL. The CDR3 runs 15 residues. V dropped 2 bases and J dropped 3; count of bases not matched to a gene: 3. CDR3 region: CASSQPGQDYNEQFF. Here the CDR3 DNA reads TGCGCCAGCAGCCAACCGGGACAGGACTACAATGAGCAGTTCTTC.

This chain joins TRBV28 and TRBJ1-2; D unresolved. V lost 2 bases and J lost 8, with 9 bases in between. The CDR3 is 12 amino acids. Germline CDR1 is MDHEN and CDR2 is SYDVKM. In DNA, the CDR3 is TGTGCCAGCAGTTTACCGTCTGGAGGCTACACCTTC. This sequence encodes CASSLPSGGYTF.

The rearrangement links TRBV7-3 to TRBJ2-7; TRBD1 aligns across 9 bases. Germline V CDR1 and CDR2: SGHTA, FQGTGA. With 5 bases clipped from V and 2 bases from J, the junction kept 7 bases outside the gene matches. The CDR3 consists of 15 residues. The CDR3 spells CASSDGTGPPYEQYF. DNA of the CDR3: TGTGCCAGCAGCGACGGGACAGGGCCCCCCTACGAGCAGTACTTC.

The sample holds a few counts of this clonotype. The CDR3 region has the DNA TGCAGCGTCGATCTAATAACAGGGGACGGCTACACCTTC. Amino acid sequence: CSVDLITGDGYTF. The genes are TRBV29-1 and TRBJ1-2; TRBD1 aligns across 7 bases. The germline CDR1 and CDR2 sequences are SQVTM and ANQGSEA. This CDR3 is built from 13 residues. Unmatched junction bases numbered 12, after V lost 6 bases and J lost 8 bases.

The rearrangement joins TRBV9 to TRBJ1-4, with unresolved D. The germline gives CDR1 SGDLS, CDR2 YYNGEE. V lost 4 bases to trimming and J lost 6 bases, with 10 bases between them. The CDR3 extends over 13 amino acids. The CDR3 protein is CASSQTIDEKLFF. CDR3 DNA: TGTGCCAGCAGCCAGACCATTGATGAAAAACTGTTTTTT.

This clonotype came up many times. This sequence joins TRBV5-1 and TRBJ1-1; 7 bases line up with TRBD1. J was trimmed by 1 base and V by 0 bases; bases with no gene match: 3. The CDR3 loop spans 15 amino acids. Germline V gives CDR1 SGHRS, CDR2 YFSETQ. The CDR3 coding sequence is TGCGCCAGCAGCTTGGGGCGGACAGGGAACACTGAAGCTTTCTTT. As protein: CASSLGRTGNTEAFF.

The chain joins TRBV7-8 to TRBJ1-3, with 9 bases fitting TRBD1. This CDR3 comprises 16 residues. V dropped 7 bases and J dropped 0; count of bases not matched to a gene: 7. CDR1 is SGHVS and CDR2 is FQNEAQ in the germline V gene. Here the CDR3 reads CASTEQGAVSGNTIYF. The CDR3 coding sequence is TGTGCCAGCACCGAACAGGGGGCCGTCTCTGGAAACACCATATATTTT.

This clonotype was detected only a few times. The V call is TRBV12-3 or TRBV12-4, the J call TRBJ1-1; no clear D gene. Trimming left V 5 bases short and J 6 bases short, with 10 bases between. CDR3 length: 12 amino acids. CDR3 in amino acids: CASSLPRAEAFF. In nucleotides, the CDR3 is TGTGCCAGCAGTCTCCCCCGCGCTGAAGCTTTCTTT.